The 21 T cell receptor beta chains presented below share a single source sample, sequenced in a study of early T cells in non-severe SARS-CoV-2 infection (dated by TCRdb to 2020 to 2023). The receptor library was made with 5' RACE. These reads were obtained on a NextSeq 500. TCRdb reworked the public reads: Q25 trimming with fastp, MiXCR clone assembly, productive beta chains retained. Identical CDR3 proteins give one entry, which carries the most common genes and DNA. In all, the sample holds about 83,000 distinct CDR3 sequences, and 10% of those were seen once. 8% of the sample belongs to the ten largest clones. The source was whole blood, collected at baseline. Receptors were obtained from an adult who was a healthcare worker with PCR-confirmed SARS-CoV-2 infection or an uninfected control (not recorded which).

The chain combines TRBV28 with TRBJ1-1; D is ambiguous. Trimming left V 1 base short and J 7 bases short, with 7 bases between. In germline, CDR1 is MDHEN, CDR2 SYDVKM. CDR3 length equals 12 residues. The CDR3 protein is CASSLFGNEAFF. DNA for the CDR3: TGTGCCAGCAGTTTATTCGGGAATGAAGCTTTCTTT.

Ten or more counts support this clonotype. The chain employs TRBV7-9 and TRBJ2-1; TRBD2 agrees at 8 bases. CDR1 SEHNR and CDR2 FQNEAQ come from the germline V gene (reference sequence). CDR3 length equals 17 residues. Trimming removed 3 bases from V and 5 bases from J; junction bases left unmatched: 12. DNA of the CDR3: TGTGCCAGCAGCTTGAGCGGGAGCCCTCGGGTCCACAATGAGCAGTTCTTC. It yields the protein CASSLSGSPRVHNEQFF. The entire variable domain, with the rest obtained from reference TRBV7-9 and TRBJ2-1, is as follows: DTGVSQNPRHKITKRGQNVTFRCDPISEHNRLYWYRQTLGQGPEFLTYFQNEAQLEKSRLLSDRFSAERPKGSFSTLEIQRTEQGDSAMYLCASSLSGSPRVHNEQFFGPGTRLTVL.

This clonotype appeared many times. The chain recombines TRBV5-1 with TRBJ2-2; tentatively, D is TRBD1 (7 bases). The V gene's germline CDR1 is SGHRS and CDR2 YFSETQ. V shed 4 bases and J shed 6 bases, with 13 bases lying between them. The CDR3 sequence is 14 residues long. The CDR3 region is CASSGTGDSGELFF. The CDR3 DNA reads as TGCGCCAGCAGCGGCACAGGGGACTCCGGGGAGCTGTTTTTT.

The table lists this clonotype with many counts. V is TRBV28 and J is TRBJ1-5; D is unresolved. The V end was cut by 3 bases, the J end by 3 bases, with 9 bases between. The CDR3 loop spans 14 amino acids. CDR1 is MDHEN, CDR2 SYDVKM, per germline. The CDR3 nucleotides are TGTGCCAGCAGTTTGAAATGGAACAATCAGCCCCAGCATTTT. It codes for CASSLKWNNQPQHF.

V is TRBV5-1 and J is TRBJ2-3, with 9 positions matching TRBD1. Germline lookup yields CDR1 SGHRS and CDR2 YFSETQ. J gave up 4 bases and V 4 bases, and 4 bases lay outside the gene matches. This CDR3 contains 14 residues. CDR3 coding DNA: TGCGCCAGCAGCACGGACAGGGGATCAGATACGCAGTATTTT. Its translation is CASSTDRGSDTQYF. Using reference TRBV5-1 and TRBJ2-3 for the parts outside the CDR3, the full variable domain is KAGVTQTPRYLIKTRGQQVTLSCSPISGHRSVSWYQQTPGQGLQFLFEYFSETQRNKGNFPGRFSGRQFSNSRSEMNVSTLELGDSALYLCASSTDRGSDTQYFGPGTRLTVL.

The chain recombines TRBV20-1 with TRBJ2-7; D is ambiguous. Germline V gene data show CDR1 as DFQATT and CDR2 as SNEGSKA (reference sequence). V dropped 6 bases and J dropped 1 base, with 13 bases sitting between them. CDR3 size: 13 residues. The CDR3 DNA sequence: TGCAGTGCATCGCTTCCGCAGTCCTACGAGCAGTACTTC. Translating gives CSASLPQSYEQYF.

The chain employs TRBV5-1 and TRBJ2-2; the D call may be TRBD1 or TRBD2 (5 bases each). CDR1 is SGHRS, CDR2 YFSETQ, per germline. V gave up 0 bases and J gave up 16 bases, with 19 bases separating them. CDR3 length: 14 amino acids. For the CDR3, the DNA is TGCGCCAGCAGCTTGGATGGTGGCAGGGAAGGGACGTTTTTT. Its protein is CASSLDGGREGTFF.

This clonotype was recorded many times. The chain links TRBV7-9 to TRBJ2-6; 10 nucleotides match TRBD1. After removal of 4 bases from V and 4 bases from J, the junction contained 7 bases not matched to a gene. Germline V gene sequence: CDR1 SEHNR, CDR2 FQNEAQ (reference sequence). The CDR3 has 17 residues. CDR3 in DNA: TGTGCCAGCAGCTCCGGGACAGGGGCCTACGGGGCCAACGTCCTGACTTTC. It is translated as CASSSGTGAYGANVLTF.

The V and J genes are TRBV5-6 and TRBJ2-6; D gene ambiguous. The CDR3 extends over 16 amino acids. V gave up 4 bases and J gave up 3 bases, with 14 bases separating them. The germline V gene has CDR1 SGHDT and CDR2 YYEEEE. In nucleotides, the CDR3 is TGTGCCAGCAGCCCCACCGGCCTGAGTGGGGCCAACGTCCTGACTTTC. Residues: CASSPTGLSGANVLTF.

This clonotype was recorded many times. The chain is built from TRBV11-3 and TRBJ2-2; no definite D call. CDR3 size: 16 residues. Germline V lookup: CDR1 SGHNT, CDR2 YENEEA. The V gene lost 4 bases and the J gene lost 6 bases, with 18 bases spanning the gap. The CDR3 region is CASSSPGHHSAGELFF. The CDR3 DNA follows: TGTGCCAGCAGCTCACCGGGTCATCACAGCGCCGGGGAGCTGTTTTTT.

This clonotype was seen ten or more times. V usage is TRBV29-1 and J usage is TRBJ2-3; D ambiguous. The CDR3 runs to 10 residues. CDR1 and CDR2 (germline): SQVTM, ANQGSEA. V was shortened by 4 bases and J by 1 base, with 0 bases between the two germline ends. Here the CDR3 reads CSVGTDTQYF. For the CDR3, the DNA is TGCAGCGTTGGCACAGATACGCAGTATTTT.

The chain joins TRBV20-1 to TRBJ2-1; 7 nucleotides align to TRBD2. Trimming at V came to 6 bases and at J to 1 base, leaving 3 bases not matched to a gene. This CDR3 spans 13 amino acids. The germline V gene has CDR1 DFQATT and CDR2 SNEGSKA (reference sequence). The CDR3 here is CSALADSYNEQFF. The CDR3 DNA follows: TGCAGTGCCCTAGCGGATTCCTACAATGAGCAGTTCTTC.

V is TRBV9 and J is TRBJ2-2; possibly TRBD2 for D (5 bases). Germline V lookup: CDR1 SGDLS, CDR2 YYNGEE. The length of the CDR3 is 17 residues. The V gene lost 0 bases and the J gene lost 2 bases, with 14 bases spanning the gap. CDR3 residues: CASSVGSLVSNTGELFF. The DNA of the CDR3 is TGTGCCAGCAGCGTAGGTTCACTAGTTTCTAACACCGGGGAGCTGTTTTTT. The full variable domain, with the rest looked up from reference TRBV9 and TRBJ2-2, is DSGVTQTPKHLITATGQRVTLRCSPRSGDLSVYWYQQSLDQGLQFLIQYYNGEERAKGNILERFSAQQFPDLHSELNLSSLELGDSALYFCASSVGSLVSNTGELFFGEGSRLTVL.

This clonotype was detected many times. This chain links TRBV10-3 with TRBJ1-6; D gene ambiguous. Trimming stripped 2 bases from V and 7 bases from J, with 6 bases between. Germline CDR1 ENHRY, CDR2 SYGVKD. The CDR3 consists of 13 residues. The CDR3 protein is CAISEASNSPLHF. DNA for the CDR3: TGTGCCATCAGTGAGGCTTCGAATTCACCCCTCCACTTT.

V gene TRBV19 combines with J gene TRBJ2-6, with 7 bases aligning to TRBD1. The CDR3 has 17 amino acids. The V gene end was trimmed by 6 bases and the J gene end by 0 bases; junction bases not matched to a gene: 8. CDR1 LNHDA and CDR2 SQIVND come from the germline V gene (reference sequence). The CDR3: CASSVGTANSGANVLTF. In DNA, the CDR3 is TGTGCCAGTAGCGTCGGGACAGCCAACTCTGGGGCCAACGTCCTGACTTTC.

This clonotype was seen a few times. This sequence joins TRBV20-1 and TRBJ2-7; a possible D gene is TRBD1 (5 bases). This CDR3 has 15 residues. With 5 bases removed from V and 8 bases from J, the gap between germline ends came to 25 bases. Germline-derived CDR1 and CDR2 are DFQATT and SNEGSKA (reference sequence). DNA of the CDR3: TGCAGTGCTCCCTCCCGAAGCAGGGTCGGTGTAAAGCAGTACTTC. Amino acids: CSAPSRSRVGVKQYF.

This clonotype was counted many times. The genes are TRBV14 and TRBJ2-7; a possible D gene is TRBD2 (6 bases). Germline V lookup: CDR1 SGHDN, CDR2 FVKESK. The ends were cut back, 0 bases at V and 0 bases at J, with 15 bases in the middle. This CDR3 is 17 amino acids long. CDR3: CASSQDVPQRASYEQYF. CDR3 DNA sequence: TGTGCCAGCAGCCAAGATGTTCCACAGCGGGCCTCCTACGAGCAGTACTTC.

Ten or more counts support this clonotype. CDR3 in amino acids: CASSFGPAYEQYF. The CDR3 nucleotides are TGTGCCAGCAGCTTCGGACCAGCCTACGAGCAGTACTTC. V gene TRBV7-9 combines with J gene TRBJ2-7; D gene unclear. The ends were cut back, 3 bases at V and 2 bases at J, with 8 bases in the middle. CDR1 and CDR2 from the germline V gene are SEHNR and FQNEAQ (reference sequence). The CDR3 runs to 13 residues.

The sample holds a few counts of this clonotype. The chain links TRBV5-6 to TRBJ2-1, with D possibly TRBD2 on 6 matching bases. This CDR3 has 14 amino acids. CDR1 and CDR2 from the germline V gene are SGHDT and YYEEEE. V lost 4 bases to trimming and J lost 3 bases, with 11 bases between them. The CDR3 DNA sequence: TGTGCCAGCAGCCACACGCGGGACTACAATGAGCAGTTCTTC. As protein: CASSHTRDYNEQFF.

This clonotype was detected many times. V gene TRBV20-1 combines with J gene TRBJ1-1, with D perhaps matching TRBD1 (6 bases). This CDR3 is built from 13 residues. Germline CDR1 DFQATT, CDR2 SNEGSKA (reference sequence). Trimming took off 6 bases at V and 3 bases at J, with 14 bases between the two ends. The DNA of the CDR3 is TGCAGTGCAAACAGGGAGGCCGACACTGAAGCTTTCTTT. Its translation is CSANREADTEAFF.

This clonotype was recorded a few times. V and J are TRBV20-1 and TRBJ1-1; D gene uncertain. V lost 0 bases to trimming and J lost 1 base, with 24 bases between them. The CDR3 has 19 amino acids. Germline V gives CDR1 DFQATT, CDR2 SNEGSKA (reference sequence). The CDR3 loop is CSARDVLRSVWRGNTEAFF. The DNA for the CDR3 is TGCAGTGCTAGAGATGTTCTGAGGTCGGTTTGGCGGGGGAACACTGAAGCTTTCTTT.